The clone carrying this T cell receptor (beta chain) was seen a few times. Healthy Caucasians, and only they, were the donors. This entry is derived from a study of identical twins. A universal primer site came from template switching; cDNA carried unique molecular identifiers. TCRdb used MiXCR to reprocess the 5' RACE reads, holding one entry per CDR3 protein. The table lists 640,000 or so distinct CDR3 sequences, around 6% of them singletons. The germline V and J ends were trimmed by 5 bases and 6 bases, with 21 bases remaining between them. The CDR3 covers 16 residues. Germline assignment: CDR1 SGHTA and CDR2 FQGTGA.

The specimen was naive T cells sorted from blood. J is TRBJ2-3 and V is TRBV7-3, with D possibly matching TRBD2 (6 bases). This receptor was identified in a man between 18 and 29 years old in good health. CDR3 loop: CASSPRNSGFRDTQYF. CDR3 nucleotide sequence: TGTGCCAGCAGCCCCCGAAATAGCGGCTTCCGTGATACGCAGTATTTT.